The 15 T cell receptor beta chains presented below share a single source sample, sequenced in a study of cytomegalovirus exposure and HLA in healthy donors. PCR involved 60 Vbeta and 13 Jbeta primers. Produced via immunoSEQ multiplex PCR; TCRdb's table is partial and in-frame only. The data contain around 160,000 clones, approximately 67% of them seen just once; the ten biggest clones take up 4% to 5.5%. Sequencing input: PBMCs. The receptors shown here come from a woman younger than 35 in good health and CMV-seropositive.

J is TRBJ2-5 and V is TRBV19; 10 bases map to TRBD2. J was trimmed by 5 bases and V by 3 bases; bases with no gene match: 6. The CDR3 covers 15 residues. CDR1 is LNHDA, CDR2 SQIVND, per germline (reference sequence). CDR3 residues: CASSMWTSGEETQYF. In DNA form, the CDR3 reads TGTGCCAGTAGTATGTGGACTAGCGGAGAGGAGACCCAGTACTTC.

V gene TRBV15 combines with J gene TRBJ2-3, with unresolved D. V gave up 1 base and J gave up 2 bases, with 4 bases separating them. This CDR3 spans 13 amino acids. CDR1 and CDR2 (germline): LNHNV, YYDKDF (reference sequence). The CDR3 protein is CATSRALTDTQYF. The CDR3 nucleotides read TGTGCCACCAGCAGAGCTCTCACAGATACGCAGTATTTT.

The CDR3 here is CASSPPSGASTDTQYF. As DNA, the CDR3 is TGTGCCAGCAGTCCCCCTAGCGGGGCTAGCACAGATACGCAGTATTTT. This chain connects TRBV28 to TRBJ2-3; TRBD2 aligns across 9 bases. Germline V gene sequence: CDR1 MDHEN, CDR2 SYDVKM. With V trimmed by 5 bases and J by 0 bases, 6 bases remained unmatched. This CDR3 is built from 16 residues. Complete variable domain (other parts from reference TRBV28 and TRBJ2-3): DVKVTQSSRYLVKRTGEKVFLECVQDMDHENMFWYRQDPGLGLRLIYFSYDVKMKEKGDIPEGYSVSREKKERFSLILESASTNQTSMYLCASSPPSGASTDTQYFGPGTRLTVL.

This clone has only a few counts. V gene TRBV6-1 combines with J gene TRBJ2-7; 12 bases agree with TRBD2. Germline CDR1 MNHNS, CDR2 SASEGT. J lost 6 bases, V lost 3 bases, and 9 bases had no gene match. The CDR3 has 16 amino acids. CDR3 nucleotide sequence: TGTGCCAGCAGTGAGCTGCAGACTAGCGGGAGACTCGAGCAGTACTTC. This translates into CASSELQTSGRLEQYF.

This clone has a handful of counts. V usage is TRBV11-2 and J usage is TRBJ2-1; TRBD2 matches 8 bases. Germline assignment: CDR1 SGHAT and CDR2 FQNNGV. The CDR3 extends over 16 amino acids. V lost 2 bases to trimming and J lost 4 bases; unmatched junction nucleotides: 7. The CDR3 sequence: CASSLQRGHPYNEQFF. The CDR3 DNA is TGTGCCAGCAGCTTACAGCGGGGGCACCCATACAATGAGCAGTTCTTC.

The V call is TRBV19, the J call TRBJ2-4; TRBD2 matches at 7 bases. There are 15 residues in the CDR3. Germline values: CDR1 LNHDA, CDR2 SQIVND (reference sequence). Trimming cost V 2 bases and J 8 bases; bases outside gene matches: 9. The CDR3 DNA is TGTGCCAGTAGTATACTGGTAGCGGGTGGAGACATTCAGTACTTC. Translating it yields CASSILVAGGDIQYF.

The V call is TRBV7-2, the J call TRBJ1-3; D not resolved. The germline V gene encodes CDR1 SGHTA and CDR2 FQGNSA. Trimming took 2 bases from V and 2 from J, leaving 4 bases between them. The CDR3 spans 13 residues. CDR3 bases: TGTGCCAGCAGCTTAACAGCTGGAAACACCATATATTTT. It translates to CASSLTAGNTIYF.

The gene calls are TRBV30 and TRBJ1-6; 8 positions agree with TRBD1. The V and J ends lost 5 bases and 10 bases, in that order; junction bases with no gene match: 7. Germline lookup yields CDR1 GTSNPN and CDR2 SVGIG (reference sequence). This CDR3 spans 13 amino acids. The CDR3, as DNA: TGTGCCTGGGCGTTGACAGGGGTCTCACCCCTCCACTTT. This gives the protein CAWALTGVSPLHF.

This clone has a single count. The chain carries TRBV28 and TRBJ1-1, with TRBD1 matching 10 bases. This CDR3 region has 17 residues. CDR1 and CDR2 (germline): MDHEN, SYDVKM. V lost 5 bases, J lost 0 bases, and 9 bases stayed unmatched. DNA of the CDR3: TGTGCCAGCAGTCTAGCGGGACAGGGGAGGATGAACACTGAAGCTTTCTTT. Its translation is CASSLAGQGRMNTEAFF.

The CDR3 loop is CAISDLAGNYNEQFF. CDR3 in DNA: TGTGCCATCAGTGATTTAGCGGGGAACTACAATGAGCAGTTCTTC. The chain is built from TRBV10-3 and TRBJ2-1; 8 nucleotides agree with TRBD2. Trimming at V came to 3 bases and at J to 3 bases, leaving 4 bases not matched to a gene. Germline V gene sequence: CDR1 ENHRY, CDR2 SYGVKD. CDR3 size: 15 residues.

V gene TRBV6-7 combines with J gene TRBJ2-5; D is perhaps TRBD2 (7 bases). TRBV6-7 is sorted into the ORF group, with uncertain function. There are 14 residues in the CDR3. V lost 7 bases to trimming and J lost 3 bases, with 15 bases between them. The CDR3 here is CASTRRGGEETQYF. CDR3 bases: TGTGCCAGCACACGCAGGGGAGGGGAAGAGACCCAGTACTTC.

This chain joins TRBV27 and TRBJ2-1; 7 nucleotides line up with TRBD1. Germline CDR1 and CDR2: MNHEY and SMNVEV (reference sequence). Trimming took 5 bases from V and 2 from J; bases not matched to a gene: 6. This CDR3 is 15 amino acids long. In DNA, the CDR3 is TGTGCCAGCAGTCGAACAGGGGTCGCCTACAATGAGCAGTTCTTC. Protein sequence: CASSRTGVAYNEQFF.

This chain uses TRBV28 with TRBJ2-5; D may be TRBD1 (6 bases). The ends were cut back, 1 base at V and 3 bases at J, with 21 bases in the middle. The CDR3 runs to 18 residues. Germline assignment: CDR1 MDHEN and CDR2 SYDVKM. The CDR3 is CASSLLAGADQEKETQYF. CDR3 sequence (DNA): TGTGCCAGCAGTTTATTGGCAGGGGCGGATCAGGAAAAAGAGACCCAGTACTTC.

The table lists this clone with a few counts. The rearrangement links TRBV11-2 to TRBJ2-5, with 10 nucleotides matching TRBD2. TRBJ2-7 matches the DNA end more closely, so the J call is doubtful. This CDR3 spans 14 amino acids. Looked up from germline, CDR1 is SGHAT and CDR2 is FQNNGV. The CDR3 loop reads CASSSSGSGAEQYF. The DNA of the CDR3 is TGTGCCAGCAGCTCTAGCGGGAGTGGGGCCGAGCAGTACTTC.

The rearrangement joins TRBV18 to TRBJ1-1, with D possibly matching TRBD1 (5 bases). From germline, CDR1 is KGHSH and CDR2 LQKENI. V shed 3 bases and J shed 7 bases, with 27 bases lying between them. CDR3 size: 18 residues. The chain's CDR3 is CASSPRQGIGRALDEAFF. The CDR3 DNA sequence: TGTGCCAGCTCACCGAGGCAGGGAATCGGGCGAGCTCTGGATGAAGCTTTCTTT.